This entry describes one T cell receptor beta chain. Its matching antigen is unknown. This sample is drawn from a study of long-term antiretroviral therapy in people with HIV. Study summary: Samples from the earliest time points predate the 2015 immediate-ART recommendation by about a decade.

General study points: Controls exceeded HIV repertoires in CDR3 length range.

Germline lookup yields CDR1 MGHDK and CDR2 SYGVNS. This CDR3 spans 15 amino acids. The V and J ends lost 4 bases and 6 bases respectively, with 16 bases between them. Assay version v3.0 of immunoSEQ was used, and it was run at survey level. Clones were sequenced by immunoSEQ multiplex PCR, and TCRdb holds only the in-frame ones, with some missing. In the table there are around 13,000 clones, approximately 90% of which are singletons. This clonotype originated in a middle-aged woman with HIV. The V call is TRBV25-1, the J call TRBJ1-3; no clear D. Source: unsorted PBMCs, taken 2.1 years after starting antiretroviral therapy. The CDR3 coding sequence is TGTGCCAGCAGTGCGGTTCAGGTCTCTCCAAACACCATATATTTT. Encoded protein: CASSAVQVSPNTIYF.